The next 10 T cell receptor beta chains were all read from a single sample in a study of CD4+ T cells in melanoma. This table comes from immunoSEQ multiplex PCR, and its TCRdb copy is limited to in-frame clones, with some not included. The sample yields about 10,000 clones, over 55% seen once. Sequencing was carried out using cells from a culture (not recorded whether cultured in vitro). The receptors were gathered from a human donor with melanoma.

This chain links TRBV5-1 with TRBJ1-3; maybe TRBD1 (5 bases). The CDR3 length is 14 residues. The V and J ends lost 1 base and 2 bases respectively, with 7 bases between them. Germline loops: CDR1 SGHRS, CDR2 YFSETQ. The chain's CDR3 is CASSLQGAGNTIYF. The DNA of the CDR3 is TGCGCCAGCAGCTTGCAAGGGGCTGGAAACACCATATATTTT.

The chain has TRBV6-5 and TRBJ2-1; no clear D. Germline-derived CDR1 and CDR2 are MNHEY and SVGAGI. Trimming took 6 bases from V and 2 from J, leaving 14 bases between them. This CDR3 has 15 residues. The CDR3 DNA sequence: TGTGCCAGCAGGACCGGGCCTCAGGCCTACAATGAGCAGTTCTTC. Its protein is CASRTGPQAYNEQFF.

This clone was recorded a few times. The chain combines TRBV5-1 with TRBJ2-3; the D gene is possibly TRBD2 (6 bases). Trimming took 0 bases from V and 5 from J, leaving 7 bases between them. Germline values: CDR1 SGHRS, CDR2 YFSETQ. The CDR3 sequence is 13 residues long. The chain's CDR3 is CASSLAGRDTQYF. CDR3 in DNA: TGCGCCAGCAGCTTGGCCGGGAGAGATACGCAGTATTTT.

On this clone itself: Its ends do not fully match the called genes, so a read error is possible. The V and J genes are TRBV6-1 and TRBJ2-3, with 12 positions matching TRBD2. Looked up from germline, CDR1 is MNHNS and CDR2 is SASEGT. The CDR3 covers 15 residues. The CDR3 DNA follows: TGTGCCAGCAGTGCGACTAGCGGGAGCTCAGATACGCGGTATTTT. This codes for CASSATSGSSDTRYF.

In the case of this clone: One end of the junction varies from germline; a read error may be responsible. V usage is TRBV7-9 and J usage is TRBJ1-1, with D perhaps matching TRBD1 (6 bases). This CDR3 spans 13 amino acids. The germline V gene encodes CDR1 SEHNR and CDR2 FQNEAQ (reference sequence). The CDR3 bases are TGTGCCAGCACCTTAGGGGGTCGCACTGAAGCTTTCTTT. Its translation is CASTLGGRTEAFF.

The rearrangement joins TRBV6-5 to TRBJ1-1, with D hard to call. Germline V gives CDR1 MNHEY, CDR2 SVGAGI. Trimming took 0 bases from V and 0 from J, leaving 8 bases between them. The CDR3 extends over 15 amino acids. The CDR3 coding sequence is TGTGCCAGCAGTTACTCTGGGTCCTTGAACACTGAAGCTTTCTTT. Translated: CASSYSGSLNTEAFF.

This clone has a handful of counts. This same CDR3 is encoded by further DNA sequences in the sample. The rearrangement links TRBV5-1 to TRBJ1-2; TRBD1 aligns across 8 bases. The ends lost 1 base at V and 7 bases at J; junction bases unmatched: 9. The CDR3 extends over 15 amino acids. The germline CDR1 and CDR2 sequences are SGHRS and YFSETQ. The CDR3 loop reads CASSLSGQGASGYTF. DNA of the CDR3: TGCGCCAGCAGCTTGTCAGGACAGGGTGCGAGTGGCTACACCTTC. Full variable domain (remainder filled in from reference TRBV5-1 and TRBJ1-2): KAGVTQTPRYLIKTRGQQVTLSCSPISGHRSVSWYQQTPGQGLQFLFEYFSETQRNKGNFPGRFSGRQFSNSRSEMNVSTLELGDSALYLCASSLSGQGASGYTFGSGTRLTVV.

The CDR3 is CASSFGELYGYTF. The DNA of the CDR3 is TGCGCCAGCAGCTTCGGGGAGCTCTATGGCTACACCTTC. V usage is TRBV5-1 and J usage is TRBJ1-2, with D hard to call. The CDR3 runs to 13 residues. The V gene lost 2 bases and the J gene lost 4 bases, with 9 bases spanning the gap. CDR1 is SGHRS and CDR2 is YFSETQ in the germline V gene.

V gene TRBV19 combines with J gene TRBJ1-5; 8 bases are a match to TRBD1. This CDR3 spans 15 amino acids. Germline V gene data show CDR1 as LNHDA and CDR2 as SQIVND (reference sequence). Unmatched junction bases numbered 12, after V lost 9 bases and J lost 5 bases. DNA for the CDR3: TGTGCCAGCACCCCACCCAGGACAGGGCATCAGCCCCAGCATTTT. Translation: CASTPPRTGHQPQHF.

The CDR3 spells CAWTDTGQAGTEAFF. CDR3 nucleotide sequence: TGTGCCTGGACCGATACAGGGCAGGCGGGCACTGAAGCTTTCTTT. The V and J genes are TRBV30 and TRBJ1-1; possible D gene TRBD1, 6 bases. This CDR3 comprises 15 residues. Germline loops: CDR1 GTSNPN, CDR2 SVGIG (reference sequence). V lost 4 bases to trimming and J lost 4 bases, with 19 bases between them.